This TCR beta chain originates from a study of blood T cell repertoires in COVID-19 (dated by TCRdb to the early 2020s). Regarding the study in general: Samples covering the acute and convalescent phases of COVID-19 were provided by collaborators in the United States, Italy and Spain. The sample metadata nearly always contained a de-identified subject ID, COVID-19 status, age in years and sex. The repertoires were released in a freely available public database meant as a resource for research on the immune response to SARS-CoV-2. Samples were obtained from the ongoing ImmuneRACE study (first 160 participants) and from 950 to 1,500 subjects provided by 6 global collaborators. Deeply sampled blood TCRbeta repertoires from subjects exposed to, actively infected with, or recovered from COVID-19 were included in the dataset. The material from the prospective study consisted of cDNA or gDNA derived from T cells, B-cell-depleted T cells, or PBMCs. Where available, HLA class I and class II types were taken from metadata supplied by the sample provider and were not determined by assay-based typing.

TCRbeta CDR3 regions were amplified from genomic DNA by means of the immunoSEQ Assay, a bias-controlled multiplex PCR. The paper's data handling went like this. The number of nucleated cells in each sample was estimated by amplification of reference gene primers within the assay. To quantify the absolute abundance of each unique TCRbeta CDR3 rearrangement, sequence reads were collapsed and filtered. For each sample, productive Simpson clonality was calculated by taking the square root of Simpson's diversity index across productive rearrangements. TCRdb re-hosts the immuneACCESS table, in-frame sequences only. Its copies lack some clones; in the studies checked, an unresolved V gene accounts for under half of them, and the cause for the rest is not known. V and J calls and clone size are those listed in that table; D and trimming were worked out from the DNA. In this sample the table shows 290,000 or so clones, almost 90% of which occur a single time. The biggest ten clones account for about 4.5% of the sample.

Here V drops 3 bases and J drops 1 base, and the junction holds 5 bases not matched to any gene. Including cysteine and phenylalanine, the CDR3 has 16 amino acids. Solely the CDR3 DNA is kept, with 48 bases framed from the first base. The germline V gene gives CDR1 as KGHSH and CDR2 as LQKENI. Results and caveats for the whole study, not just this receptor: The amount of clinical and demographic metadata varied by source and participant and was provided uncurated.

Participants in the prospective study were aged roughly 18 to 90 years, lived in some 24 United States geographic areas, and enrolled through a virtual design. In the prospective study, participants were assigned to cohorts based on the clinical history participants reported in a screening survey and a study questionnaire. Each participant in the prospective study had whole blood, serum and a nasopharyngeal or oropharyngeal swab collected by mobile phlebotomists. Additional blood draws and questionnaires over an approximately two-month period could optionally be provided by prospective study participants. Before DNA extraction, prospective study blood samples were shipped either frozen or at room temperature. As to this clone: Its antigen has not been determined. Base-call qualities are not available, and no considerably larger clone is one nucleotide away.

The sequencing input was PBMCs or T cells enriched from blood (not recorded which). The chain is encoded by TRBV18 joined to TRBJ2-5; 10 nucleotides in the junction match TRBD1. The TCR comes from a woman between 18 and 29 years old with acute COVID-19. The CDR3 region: CASSPRDRGFQETQYF. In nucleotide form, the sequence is TGTGCCAGCTCACCCCGGGACAGGGGCTTCCAAGAGACCCAGTACTTC.